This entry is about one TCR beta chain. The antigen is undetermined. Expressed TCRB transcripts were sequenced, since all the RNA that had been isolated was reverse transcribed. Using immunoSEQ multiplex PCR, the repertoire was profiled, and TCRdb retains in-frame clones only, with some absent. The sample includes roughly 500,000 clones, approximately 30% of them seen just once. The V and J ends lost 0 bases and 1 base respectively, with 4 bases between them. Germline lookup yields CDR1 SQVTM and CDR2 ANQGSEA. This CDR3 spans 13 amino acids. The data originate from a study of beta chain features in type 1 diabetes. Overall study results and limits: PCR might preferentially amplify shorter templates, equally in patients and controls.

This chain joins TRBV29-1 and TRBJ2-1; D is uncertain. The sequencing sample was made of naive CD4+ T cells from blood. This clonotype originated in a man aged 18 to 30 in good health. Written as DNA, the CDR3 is TGCAGCGTTGAAGACGATTCCTACAATGAGCAGTTCTTC. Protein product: CSVEDDSYNEQFF.